This TCR beta chain was observed in a study of PD-L1 blockade in urothelial cancer. About the research overall: At 6 weeks and at 3 weeks (second dose) after treatment start, blood was analyzed. When blood samples were assessed, the median T cell count was some 140,000.

Germline values: CDR1 MNHEY, CDR2 SVGAGI. The CDR3 loop spans 15 amino acids. The ends lost 0 bases at V and 5 bases at J; junction bases unmatched: 2. Sequenced by immunoSEQ multiplex PCR; TCRdb stores in-frame clones only, minus some. The sample contains 70,000 to 90,000 clones, about 81% of which appear only once. The TCR was taken from a man in his 70s with urothelial cancer. The source material was PBMCs, sampled around atezolizumab (anti-PD-L1) treatment. The chain joins TRBV6-5 to TRBJ2-2, with 8 positions matching TRBD2. The CDR3 sequence is CASSYSRGGTGELFF. The DNA for the CDR3 is TGTGCCAGCAGTTACTCCCGGGGGGGAACCGGGGAGCTGTTTTTT.